The count of the clone carrying this T cell receptor (beta chain) is one. Its antigen is not known. This specimen belongs to a study of shared clonotypes between healthy human individuals. Generated by immunoSEQ multiplex PCR, the TCRdb table keeps only in-frame clones and is missing some. The sample consists of over a million clones, more than 75% of them appearing once. Study outcomes and limitations: Sampling covered nothing but blood. Tissue TCR repertoires likely differ from those found in blood.

The clonotype was recovered from a young man in good health. Some clones in this sample may be carry-over from other donors' samples. The sequencing input was memory CD4+ T cells from PBMCs. As to subset: CD45RA-negative fraction.

The CDR3 DNA follows: TGCGCCAGCAGTCGCTTAGCGGGAGGCAACACAGATACGCAGTATTTT. Translated: CASSRLAGGNTDTQYF. The J gene is TRBJ2-3, the V gene TRBV5-1; 10 bases match TRBD2. J gave up 2 bases and V 5 bases, and 8 bases lay outside the gene matches. Germline V gene lookup returns CDR1 SGHRS and CDR2 YFSETQ. This CDR3 comprises 16 residues.